The rows below give T cell receptor beta chains drawn from one sample of a study of blood T cell repertoires in COVID-19. Assay used: immunoSEQ multiplex PCR; TCRdb lists only in-frame clones, some missing. The sample records a few hundred thousand clones, roughly 86% being singletons. Sequencing used peripheral blood. These receptors all stem from a man aged 35-49 years who had recovered from COVID-19. CDR3s leave out the opening cysteine and the closing phenylalanine or tryptophan. Fields, in order: J gene, CDR3 length, V gene, D gene, clone size, CDR3 protein. A D gene is named only where the DNA matches it firmly. A row's size may be missing; if present it is once, few, many or a size class.

j_gene: TRBJ2-3; len: 15; v_gene: TRBV7-8; d_gene: TRBD2; abundance: NA; CDR3aa: ATSPRLAGEATDTQY
j_gene: TRBJ2-1; len: 13; v_gene: TRBV19; d_gene: NA; abundance: NA; CDR3aa: ASSPSGLSYNEQF
j_gene: TRBJ2-1; len: 11; v_gene: TRBV7-9; d_gene: NA; abundance: NA; CDR3aa: ASSLANAGEQF
j_gene: TRBJ2-7; len: 14; v_gene: TRBV6-2/TRBV6-3; d_gene: TRBD1; abundance: once; CDR3aa: ASSYFIGTGPYEQY
j_gene: TRBJ1-5; len: 11; v_gene: TRBV19; d_gene: TRBD1; abundance: NA; CDR3aa: ASSIRGTQPQH
j_gene: TRBJ2-3; len: 13; v_gene: TRBV10-3; d_gene: NA; abundance: NA; CDR3aa: AISESGLSTDTQY
j_gene: TRBJ1-1; len: 13; v_gene: TRBV7-2; d_gene: TRBD1; abundance: many; CDR3aa: ASSIQQGTVYQAF
j_gene: TRBJ2-1; len: 11; v_gene: TRBV29-1; d_gene: NA; abundance: NA; CDR3aa: SVDELKYNEQF
j_gene: TRBJ1-2; len: 10; v_gene: TRBV12-3/TRBV12-4; d_gene: NA; abundance: NA; CDR3aa: ASSLAAGTQG
j_gene: TRBJ1-4; len: 15; v_gene: TRBV10-3; d_gene: NA; abundance: NA; CDR3aa: ATTRDSLGRRDEKLF
j_gene: TRBJ2-7; len: 12; v_gene: TRBV2; d_gene: TRBD1; abundance: NA; CDR3aa: ASMRQGTSYEQY
j_gene: TRBJ2-1; len: 15; v_gene: TRBV9; d_gene: NA; abundance: NA; CDR3aa: ASSGTNAGGAYNEQF
j_gene: TRBJ1-5; len: 13; v_gene: TRBV2; d_gene: NA; abundance: NA; CDR3aa: ASRPGRQPNQPQH
j_gene: TRBJ2-7; len: 15; v_gene: TRBV5-4; d_gene: TRBD2; abundance: once; CDR3aa: ASSYSMGGGNPYEQY
j_gene: TRBJ2-3; len: 13; v_gene: TRBV7-9; d_gene: NA; abundance: NA; CDR3aa: ASSEGRAFTDTQY
j_gene: TRBJ1-2; len: 15; v_gene: TRBV3-1/TRBV3-2; d_gene: NA; abundance: NA; CDR3aa: ASSPNLDRFHNYGYT
j_gene: TRBJ1-1; len: 13; v_gene: TRBV28; d_gene: NA; abundance: NA; CDR3aa: ASSFLQGVGTEAF
j_gene: TRBJ1-4; len: 10; v_gene: TRBV12-3/TRBV12-4; d_gene: NA; abundance: few; CDR3aa: ASSGGGEKLF